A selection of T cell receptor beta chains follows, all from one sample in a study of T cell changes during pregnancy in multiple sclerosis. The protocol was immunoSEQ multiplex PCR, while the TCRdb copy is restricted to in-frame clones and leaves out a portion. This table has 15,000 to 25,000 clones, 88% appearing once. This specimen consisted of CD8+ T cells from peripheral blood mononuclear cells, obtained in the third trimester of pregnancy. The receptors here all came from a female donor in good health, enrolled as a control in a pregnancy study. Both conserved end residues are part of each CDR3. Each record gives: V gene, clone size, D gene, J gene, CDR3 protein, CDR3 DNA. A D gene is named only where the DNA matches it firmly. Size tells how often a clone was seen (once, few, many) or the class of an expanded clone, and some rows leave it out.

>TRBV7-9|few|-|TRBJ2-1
CASSLDREAEQFF
TGTGCCAGCAGCTTAGACAGGGAAGCTGAGCAGTTCTTC
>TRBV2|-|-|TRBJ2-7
CASSESRRQVSYEQYF
TGTGCCAGCAGTGAGTCAAGGCGTCAGGTGAGCTACGAGCAGTACTTC
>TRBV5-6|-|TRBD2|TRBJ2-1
CASSSGLAPYNEQFF
TGTGCCAGCAGCTCGGGACTAGCGCCTTACAATGAGCAGTTCTTC
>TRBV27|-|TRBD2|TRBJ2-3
CASSLGTSGTDTQYF
TGTGCCAGCAGTCTGGGGACTAGCGGGACAGATACGCAGTATTTT
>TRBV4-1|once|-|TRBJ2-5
CASSKGVTETQYF
TGCGCCAGCAGCAAGGGGGTTACGGAGACCCAGTACTTC
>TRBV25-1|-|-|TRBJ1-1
CASSDGGIAEAFF
TGTGCCAGCAGTGACGGAGGTATCGCTGAAGCTTTCTTT
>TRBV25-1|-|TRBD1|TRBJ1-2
CASSPRQGYGYTF
TGTGCCAGCAGTCCCCGACAGGGCTATGGCTACACCTTC
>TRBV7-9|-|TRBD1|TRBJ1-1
CASSPGTDSEAFF
TGTGCCAGCAGCCCGGGGACAGATAGTGAAGCTTTCTTT
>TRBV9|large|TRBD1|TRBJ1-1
CASRDRGVGFVRTEAFF
TGTGCCAGCCGGGACAGGGGCGTGGGGTTCGTTCGCACTGAAGCTTTCTTT
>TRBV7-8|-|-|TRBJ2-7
CASSSRYRATNEQYF
TGTGCCAGCAGCTCGCGCTACAGGGCCACCAACGAGCAGTACTTC
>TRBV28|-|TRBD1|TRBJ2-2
CASSYQGDTGELFF
TGTGCCAGCAGTTATCAGGGGGACACCGGGGAGCTGTTTTTT
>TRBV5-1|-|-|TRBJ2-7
CASSQGSGEQYF
TGCGCCAGCAGCCAGGGGTCCGGAGAGCAGTACTTC
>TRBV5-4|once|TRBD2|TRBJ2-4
CASSLGLAGGNIQYF
TGTGCCAGCAGCTTGGGGTTAGCGGGGGGGAACATTCAGTACTTC
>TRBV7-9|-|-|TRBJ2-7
CASSPGTSRYEQYF
TGTGCCAGCAGCCCGGGGACATCCCGATACGAGCAGTACTTC
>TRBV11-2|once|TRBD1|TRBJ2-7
CASSHGQGGSYEQYF
TGTGCCAGCAGCCATGGACAGGGGGGCTCCTACGAGCAGTACTTC
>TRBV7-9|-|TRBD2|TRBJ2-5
CASSPTSGGLATQYF
TGTGCCAGCAGTCCCACTAGCGGGGGACTGGCGACCCAGTACTTC
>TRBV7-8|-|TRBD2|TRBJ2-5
CASSYGLAGVGQETQYF
TGTGCCAGCAGCTATGGACTAGCGGGAGTGGGCCAAGAGACCCAGTACTTC
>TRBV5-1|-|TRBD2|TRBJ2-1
CASSLGGLAGPYNEQFF
TGCGCCAGCAGCTTGGGGGGACTAGCGGGACCCTACAATGAGCAGTTCTTC
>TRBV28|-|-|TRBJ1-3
CASSGGGGSGNTIYF
TGTGCCAGCAGTGGTGGCGGGGGCAGTGGAAACACCATATATTTT
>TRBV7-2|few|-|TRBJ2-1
CASSLGLSYNEQFF
TGTGCCAGCAGCTTAGGACTGTCCTACAATGAGCAGTTCTTC